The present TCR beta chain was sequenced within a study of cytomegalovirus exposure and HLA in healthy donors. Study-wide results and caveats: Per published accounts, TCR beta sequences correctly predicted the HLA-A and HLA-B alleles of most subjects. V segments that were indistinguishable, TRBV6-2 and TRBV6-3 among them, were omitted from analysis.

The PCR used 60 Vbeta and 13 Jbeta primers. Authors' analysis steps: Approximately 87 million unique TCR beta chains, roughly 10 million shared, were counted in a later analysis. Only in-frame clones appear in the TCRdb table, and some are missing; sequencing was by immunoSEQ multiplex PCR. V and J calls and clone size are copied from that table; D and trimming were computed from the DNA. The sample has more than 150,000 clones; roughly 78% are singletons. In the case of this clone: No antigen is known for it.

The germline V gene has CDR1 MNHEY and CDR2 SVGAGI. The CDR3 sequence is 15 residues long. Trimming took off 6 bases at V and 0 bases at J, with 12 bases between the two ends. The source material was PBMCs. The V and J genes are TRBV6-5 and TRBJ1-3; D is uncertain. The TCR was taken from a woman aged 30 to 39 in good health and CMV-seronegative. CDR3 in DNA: TGTGCCAGCAGACCACCGGGTCCCTCTGGAAACACCATATATTTT. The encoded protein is CASRPPGPSGNTIYF.